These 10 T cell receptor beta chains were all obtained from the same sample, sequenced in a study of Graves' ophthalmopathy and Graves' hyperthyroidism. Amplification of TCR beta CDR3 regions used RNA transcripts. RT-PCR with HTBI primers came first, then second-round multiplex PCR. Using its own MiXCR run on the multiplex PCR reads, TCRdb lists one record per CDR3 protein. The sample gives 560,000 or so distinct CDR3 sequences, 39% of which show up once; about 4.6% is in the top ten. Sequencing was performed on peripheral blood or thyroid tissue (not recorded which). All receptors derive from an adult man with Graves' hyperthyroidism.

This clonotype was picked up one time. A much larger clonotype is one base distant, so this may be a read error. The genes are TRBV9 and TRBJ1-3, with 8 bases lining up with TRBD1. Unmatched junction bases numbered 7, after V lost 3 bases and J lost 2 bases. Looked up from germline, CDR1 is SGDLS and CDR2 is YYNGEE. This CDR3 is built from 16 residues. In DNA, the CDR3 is TGTGCCAGCAGCGAGACAGGGGCCAACCCTGGAAACACCATATATTTT. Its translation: CASSETGANPGNTIYF. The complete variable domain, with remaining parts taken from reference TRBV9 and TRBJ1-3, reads DSGVTQTPKHLITATGQRVTLRCSPRSGDLSVYWYQQSLDQGLQFLIQYYNGEERAKGNILERFSAQQFPDLHSELNLSSLELGDSALYFCASSETGANPGNTIYFGEGSWLTVV.

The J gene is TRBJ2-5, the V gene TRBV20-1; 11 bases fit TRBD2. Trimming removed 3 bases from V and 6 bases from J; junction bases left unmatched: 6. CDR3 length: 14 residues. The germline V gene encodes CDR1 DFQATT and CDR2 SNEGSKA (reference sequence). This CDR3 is CSASPTSGMQTQYF. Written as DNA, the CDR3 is TGCAGTGCTAGTCCGACTAGCGGGATGCAGACCCAGTACTTC.

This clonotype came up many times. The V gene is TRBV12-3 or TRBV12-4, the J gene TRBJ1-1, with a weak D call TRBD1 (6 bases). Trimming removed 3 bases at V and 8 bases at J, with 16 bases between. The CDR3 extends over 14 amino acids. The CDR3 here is CASSFQGTRTEAFF. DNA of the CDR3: TGTGCCAGCAGTTTTCAGGGGACGCGGACGGAAGCTTTCTTT.

The CDR3, as DNA: TGTGCCAGCAGGCGAGAAGCCGTCACCGGGGAGCTGTTTTTT. Protein: CASRREAVTGELFF. The rearrangement joins TRBV10-3 to TRBJ2-2; D is unclear. The CDR3 has 14 residues. V was pared by 10 bases and J by 4 bases, with 16 bases between. The germline CDR1 and CDR2 sequences are ENHRY and SYGVKD.

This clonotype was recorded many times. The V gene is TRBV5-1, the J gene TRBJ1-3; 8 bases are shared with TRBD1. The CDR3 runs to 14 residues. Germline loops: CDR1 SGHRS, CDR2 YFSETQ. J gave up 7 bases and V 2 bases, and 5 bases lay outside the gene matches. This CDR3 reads CASSFGQGGNTIYF. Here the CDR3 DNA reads TGCGCCAGCAGCTTTGGACAGGGAGGGAACACCATATATTTT.

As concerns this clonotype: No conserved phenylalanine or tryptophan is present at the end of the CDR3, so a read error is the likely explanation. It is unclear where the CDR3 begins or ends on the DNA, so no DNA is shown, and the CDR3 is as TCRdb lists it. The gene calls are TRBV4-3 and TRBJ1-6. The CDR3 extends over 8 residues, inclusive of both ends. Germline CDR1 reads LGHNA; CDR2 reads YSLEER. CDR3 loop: CASSQPTT.

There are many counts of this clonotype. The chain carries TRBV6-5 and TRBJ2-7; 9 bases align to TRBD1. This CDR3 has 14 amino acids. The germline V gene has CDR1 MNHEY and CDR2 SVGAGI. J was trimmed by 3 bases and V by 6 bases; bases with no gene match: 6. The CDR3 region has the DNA TGTGCCAGCAGACGGACAGGGGTAATCTACGAGCAGTACTTC. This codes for CASRRTGVIYEQYF.

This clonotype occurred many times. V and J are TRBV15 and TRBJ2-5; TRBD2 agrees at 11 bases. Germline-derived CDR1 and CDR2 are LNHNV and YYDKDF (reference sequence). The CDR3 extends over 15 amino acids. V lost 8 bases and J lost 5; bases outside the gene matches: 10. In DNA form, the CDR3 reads TGTGCCACCCTTGGGCCTAGCGGGAGGAGGGAGACCCAGTACTTC. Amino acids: CATLGPSGRRETQYF.

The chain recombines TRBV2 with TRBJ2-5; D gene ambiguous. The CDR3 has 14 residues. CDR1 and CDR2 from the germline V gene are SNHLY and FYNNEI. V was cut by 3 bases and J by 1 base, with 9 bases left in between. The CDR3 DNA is TGTGCCAGCAGTGAGATGAGGATCCAAGAGACCCAGTACTTC. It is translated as CASSEMRIQETQYF.

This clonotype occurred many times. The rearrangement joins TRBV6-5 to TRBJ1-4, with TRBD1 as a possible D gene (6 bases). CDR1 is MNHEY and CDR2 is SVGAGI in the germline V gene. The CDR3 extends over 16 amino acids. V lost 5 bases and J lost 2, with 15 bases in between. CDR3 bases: TGTGCCAGCAGTACACACAGGGTTTCGACTAATGAAAAACTGTTTTTT. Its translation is CASSTHRVSTNEKLFF.